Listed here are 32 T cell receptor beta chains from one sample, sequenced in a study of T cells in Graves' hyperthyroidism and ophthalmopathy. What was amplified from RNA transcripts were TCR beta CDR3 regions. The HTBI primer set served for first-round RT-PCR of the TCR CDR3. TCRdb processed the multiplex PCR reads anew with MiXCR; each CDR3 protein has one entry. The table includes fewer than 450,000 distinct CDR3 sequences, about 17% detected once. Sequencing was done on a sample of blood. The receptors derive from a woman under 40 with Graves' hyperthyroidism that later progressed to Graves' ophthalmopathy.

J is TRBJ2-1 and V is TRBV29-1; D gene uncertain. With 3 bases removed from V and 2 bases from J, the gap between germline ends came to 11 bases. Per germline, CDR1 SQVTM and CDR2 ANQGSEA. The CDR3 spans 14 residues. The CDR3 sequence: CSVETENTYNEQFF. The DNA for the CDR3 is TGCAGCGTTGAGACCGAAAACACCTACAATGAGCAGTTCTTC.

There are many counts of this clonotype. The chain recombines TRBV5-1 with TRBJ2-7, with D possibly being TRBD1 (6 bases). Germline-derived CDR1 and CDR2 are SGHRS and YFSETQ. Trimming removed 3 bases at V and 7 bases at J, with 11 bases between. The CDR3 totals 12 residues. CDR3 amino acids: CASSWQGREQYF. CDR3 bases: TGCGCCAGCAGCTGGCAGGGGCGTGAGCAGTACTTC. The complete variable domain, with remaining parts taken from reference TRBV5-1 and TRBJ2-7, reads KAGVTQTPRYLIKTRGQQVTLSCSPISGHRSVSWYQQTPGQGLQFLFEYFSETQRNKGNFPGRFSGRQFSNSRSEMNVSTLELGDSALYLCASSWQGREQYFGPGTRLTVT.

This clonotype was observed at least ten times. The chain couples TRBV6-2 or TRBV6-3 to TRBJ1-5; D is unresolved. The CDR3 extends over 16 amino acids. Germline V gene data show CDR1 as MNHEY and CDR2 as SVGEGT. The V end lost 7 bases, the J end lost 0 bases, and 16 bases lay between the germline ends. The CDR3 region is CASTTHRLYSNQPQHF. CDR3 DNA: TGTGCCAGCACCACACATCGTTTGTATAGCAATCAGCCCCAGCATTTT.

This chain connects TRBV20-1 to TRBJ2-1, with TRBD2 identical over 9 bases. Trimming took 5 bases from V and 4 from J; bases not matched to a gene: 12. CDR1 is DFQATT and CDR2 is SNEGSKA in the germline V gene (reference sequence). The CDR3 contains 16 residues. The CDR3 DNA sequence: TGCAGTGCTGGATCCCCTCGGCTAGCGGGATACAATGAGCAGTTCTTC. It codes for CSAGSPRLAGYNEQFF.

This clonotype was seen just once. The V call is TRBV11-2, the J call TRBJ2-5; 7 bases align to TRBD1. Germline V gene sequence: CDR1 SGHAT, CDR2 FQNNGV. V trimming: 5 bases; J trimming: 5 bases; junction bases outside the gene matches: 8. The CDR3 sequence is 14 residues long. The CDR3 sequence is CASSHGDSRETQYF. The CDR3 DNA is TGTGCCAGCAGCCATGGGGACAGCAGGGAGACCCAGTACTTC.

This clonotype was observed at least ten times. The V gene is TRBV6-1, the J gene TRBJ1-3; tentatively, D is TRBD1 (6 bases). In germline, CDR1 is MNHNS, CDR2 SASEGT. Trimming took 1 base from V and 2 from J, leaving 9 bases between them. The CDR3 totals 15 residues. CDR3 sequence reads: CASSEVDRPGNTIYF. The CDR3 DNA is TGTGCCAGCAGTGAAGTCGACAGGCCTGGAAACACCATATATTTT.

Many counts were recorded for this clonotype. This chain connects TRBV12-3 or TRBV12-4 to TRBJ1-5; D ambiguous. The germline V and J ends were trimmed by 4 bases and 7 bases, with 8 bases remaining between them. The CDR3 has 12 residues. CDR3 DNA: TGTGCCAGCAGTTCTCTAGGGCAGCCCCAGCATTTT. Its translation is CASSSLGQPQHF.

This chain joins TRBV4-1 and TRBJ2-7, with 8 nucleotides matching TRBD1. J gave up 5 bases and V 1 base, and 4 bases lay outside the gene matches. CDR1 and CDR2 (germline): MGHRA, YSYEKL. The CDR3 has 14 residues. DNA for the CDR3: TGCGCCAGCAGCCAAGGGACAGGGCCGGACGAGCAGTACTTC. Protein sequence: CASSQGTGPDEQYF.

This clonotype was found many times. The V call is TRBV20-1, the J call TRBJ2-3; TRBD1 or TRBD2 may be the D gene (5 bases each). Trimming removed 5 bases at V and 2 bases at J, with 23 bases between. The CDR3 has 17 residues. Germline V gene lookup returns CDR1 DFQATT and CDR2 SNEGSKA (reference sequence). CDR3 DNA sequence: TGCAGTGCTCCCTCGGGTGGAGGTGGGGGTAACACAGATACGCAGTATTTT. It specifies CSAPSGGGGGNTDTQYF.

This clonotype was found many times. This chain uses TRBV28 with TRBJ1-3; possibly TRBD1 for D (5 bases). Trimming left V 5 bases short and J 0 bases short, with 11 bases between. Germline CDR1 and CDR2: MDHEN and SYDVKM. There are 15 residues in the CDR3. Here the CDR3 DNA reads TGTGCCAGCAGTGGGGGTGGGGTCTCTGGAAACACCATATATTTT. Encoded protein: CASSGGGVSGNTIYF.

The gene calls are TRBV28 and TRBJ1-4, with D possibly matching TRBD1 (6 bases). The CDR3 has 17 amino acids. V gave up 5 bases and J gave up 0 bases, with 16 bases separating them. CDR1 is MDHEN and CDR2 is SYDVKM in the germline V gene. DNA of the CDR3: TGTGCCAGCAGTGACAGGTTACTGACTGCAACTAATGAAAAACTGTTTTTT. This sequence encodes CASSDRLLTATNEKLFF.

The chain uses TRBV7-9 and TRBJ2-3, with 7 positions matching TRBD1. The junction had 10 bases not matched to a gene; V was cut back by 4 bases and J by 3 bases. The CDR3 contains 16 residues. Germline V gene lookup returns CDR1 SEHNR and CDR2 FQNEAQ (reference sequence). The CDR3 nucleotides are TGTGCCAGCAGCTCGCCGGGACAGAGACTTACAGATACGCAGTATTTT. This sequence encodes CASSSPGQRLTDTQYF. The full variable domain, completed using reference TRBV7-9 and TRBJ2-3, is DTGVSQNPRHKITKRGQNVTFRCDPISEHNRLYWYRQTLGQGPEFLTYFQNEAQLEKSRLLSDRFSAERPKGSFSTLEIQRTEQGDSAMYLCASSSPGQRLTDTQYFGPGTRLTVL.

CDR3 residues: CASSPAGQDSPLHF. The DNA of the CDR3 is TGTGCCAGCAGCCCCGCGGGACAAGATTCACCCCTCCACTTT. The gene calls are TRBV12-3 or TRBV12-4 and TRBJ1-6; TRBD1 might be the D (6 bases). The CDR3 runs 14 residues. Trimming left V 6 bases short and J 8 bases short, with 14 bases between.

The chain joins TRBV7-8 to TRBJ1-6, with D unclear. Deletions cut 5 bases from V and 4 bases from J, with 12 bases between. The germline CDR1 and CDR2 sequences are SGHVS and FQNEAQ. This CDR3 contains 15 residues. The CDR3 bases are TGTGCCAGCAGCCCAGCCCTCCTGTATAATTCACCCCTCCACTTT. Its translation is CASSPALLYNSPLHF.

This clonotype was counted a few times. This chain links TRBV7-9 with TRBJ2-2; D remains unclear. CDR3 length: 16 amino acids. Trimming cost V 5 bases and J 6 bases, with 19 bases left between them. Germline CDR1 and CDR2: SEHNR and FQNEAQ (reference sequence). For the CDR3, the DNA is TGTGCCAGCAGCCCGGGTAGGCCAGGAATCGCCGGGGAGCTGTTTTTT. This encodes CASSPGRPGIAGELFF.

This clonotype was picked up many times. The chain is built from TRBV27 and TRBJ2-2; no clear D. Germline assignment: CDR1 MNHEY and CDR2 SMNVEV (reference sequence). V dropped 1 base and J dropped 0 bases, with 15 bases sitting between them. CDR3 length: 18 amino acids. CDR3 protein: CASSLYGFGVANTGELFF. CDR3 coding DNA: TGTGCCAGCAGTTTATATGGGTTTGGGGTCGCGAACACCGGGGAGCTGTTTTTT.

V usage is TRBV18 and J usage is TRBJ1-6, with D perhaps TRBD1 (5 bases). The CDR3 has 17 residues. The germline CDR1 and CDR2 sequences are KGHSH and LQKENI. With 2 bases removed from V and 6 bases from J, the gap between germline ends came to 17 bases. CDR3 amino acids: CASSPEAPGRGNSPLHF. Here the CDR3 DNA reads TGTGCCAGCTCACCAGAAGCCCCGGGACGGGGTAATTCACCCCTCCACTTT.

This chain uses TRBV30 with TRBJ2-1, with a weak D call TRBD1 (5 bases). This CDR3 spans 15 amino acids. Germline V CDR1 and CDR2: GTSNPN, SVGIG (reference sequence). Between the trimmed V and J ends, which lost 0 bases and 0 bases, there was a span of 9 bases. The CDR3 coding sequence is TGTGCCTGGAGTGTAGGGGCGAGCTCCTACAATGAGCAGTTCTTC. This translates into CAWSVGASSYNEQFF.

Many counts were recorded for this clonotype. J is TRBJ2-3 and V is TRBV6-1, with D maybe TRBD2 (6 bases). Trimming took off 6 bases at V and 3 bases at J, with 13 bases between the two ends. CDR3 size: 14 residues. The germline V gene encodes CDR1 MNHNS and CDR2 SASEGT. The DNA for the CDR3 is TGTGCCAGCAGCCCGCGGGGTGATACAGATACGCAGTATTTT. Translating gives CASSPRGDTDTQYF.

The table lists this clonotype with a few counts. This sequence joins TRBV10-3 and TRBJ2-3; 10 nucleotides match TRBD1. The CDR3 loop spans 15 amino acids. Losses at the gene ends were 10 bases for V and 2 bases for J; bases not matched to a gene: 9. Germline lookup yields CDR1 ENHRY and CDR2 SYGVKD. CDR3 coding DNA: TGTGCCACGGGGGGGGACAGGGGACTCACAGATACGCAGTATTTT. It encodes CATGGDRGLTDTQYF.

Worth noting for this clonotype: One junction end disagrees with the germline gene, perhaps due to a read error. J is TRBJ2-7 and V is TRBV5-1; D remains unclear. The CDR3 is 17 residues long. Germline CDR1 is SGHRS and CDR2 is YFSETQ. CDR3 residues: CASSLGVEDHEYYGQYF. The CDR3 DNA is TGCGCCAGCAGCTTGGGGGTCGAGGACCACGAATACTACGGGCAGTACTTC.

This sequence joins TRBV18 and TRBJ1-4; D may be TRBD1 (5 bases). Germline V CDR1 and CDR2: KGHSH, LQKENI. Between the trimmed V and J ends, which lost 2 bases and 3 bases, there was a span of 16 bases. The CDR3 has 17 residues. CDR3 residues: CASSPIWGEEANEKLFF. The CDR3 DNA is TGTGCCAGCTCACCAATCTGGGGCGAAGAGGCTAATGAAAAACTGTTTTTT.

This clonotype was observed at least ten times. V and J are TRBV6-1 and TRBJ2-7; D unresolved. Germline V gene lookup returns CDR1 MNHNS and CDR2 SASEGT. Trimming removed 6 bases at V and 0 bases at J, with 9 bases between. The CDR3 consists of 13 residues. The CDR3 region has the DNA TGTGCCAGCAGGGACGGTAACTCCTACGAGCAGTACTTC. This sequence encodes CASRDGNSYEQYF.

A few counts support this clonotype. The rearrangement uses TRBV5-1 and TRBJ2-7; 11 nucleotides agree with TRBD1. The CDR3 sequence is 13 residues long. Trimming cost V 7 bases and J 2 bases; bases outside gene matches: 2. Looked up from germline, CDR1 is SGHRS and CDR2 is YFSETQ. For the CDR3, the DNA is TGCGCCAGCGGACAGGGGGCCACCTACGAGCAGTACTTC. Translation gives CASGQGATYEQYF.

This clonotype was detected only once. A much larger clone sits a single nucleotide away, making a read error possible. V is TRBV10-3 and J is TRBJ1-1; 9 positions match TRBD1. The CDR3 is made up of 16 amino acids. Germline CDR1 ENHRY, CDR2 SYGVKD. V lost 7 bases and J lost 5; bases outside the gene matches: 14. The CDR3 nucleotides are TGTGCCATCAATGATAATACAGGGGGCTGGAGGACTGAAGCTTTCTTT. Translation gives CAINDNTGGWRTEAFF.

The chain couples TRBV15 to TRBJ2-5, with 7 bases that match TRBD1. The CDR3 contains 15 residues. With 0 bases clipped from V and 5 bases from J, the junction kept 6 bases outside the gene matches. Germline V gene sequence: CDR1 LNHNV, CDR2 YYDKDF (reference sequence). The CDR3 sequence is CATSRERGRGETQYF. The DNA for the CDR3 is TGTGCCACCAGCAGAGAAAGGGGGCGCGGGGAGACCCAGTACTTC.

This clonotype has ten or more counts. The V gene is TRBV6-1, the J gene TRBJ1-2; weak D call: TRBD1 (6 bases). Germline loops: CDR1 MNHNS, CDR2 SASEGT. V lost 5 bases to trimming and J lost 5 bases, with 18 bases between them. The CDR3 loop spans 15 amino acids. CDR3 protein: CASSSQFGGGYGYTF. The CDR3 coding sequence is TGTGCCAGCAGTTCCCAGTTTGGAGGGGGTTATGGCTACACCTTC.

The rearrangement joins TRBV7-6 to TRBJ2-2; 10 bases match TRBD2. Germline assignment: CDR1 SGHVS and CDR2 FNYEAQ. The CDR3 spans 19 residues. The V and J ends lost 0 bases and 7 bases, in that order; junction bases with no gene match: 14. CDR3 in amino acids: CASSLATILLAGAGGELFF. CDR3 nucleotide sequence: TGTGCCAGCAGCTTAGCTACTATATTGCTAGCGGGAGCTGGCGGGGAGCTGTTTTTT.

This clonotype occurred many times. Written as DNA, the CDR3 is TGTGCCAGCAGCCCTCGACAGGGGCCCTACGAGCAGTACTTC. Its translation is CASSPRQGPYEQYF. The gene calls are TRBV18 and TRBJ2-7, with TRBD1 identical over 8 bases. Germline CDR1 KGHSH, CDR2 LQKENI. This CDR3 comprises 14 residues. The J segment lost 2 bases and the V segment lost 8 bases, leaving 8 bases of the junction unmatched.

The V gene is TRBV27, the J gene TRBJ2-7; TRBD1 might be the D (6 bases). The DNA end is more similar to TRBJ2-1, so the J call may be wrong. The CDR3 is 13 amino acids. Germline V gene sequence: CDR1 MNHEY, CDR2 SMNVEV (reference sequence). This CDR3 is CASATGFTYEQFF. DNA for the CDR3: TGTGCCAGCGCGACAGGTTTTACCTACGAGCAGTTCTTC.

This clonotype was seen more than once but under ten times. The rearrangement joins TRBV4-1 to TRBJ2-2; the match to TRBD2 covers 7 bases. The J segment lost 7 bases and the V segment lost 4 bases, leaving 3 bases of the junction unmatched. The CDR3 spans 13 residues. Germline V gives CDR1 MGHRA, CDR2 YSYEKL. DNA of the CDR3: TGCGCCAGCAGCCCCGGACTAGTCGGGGAGCTGTTTTTT. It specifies CASSPGLVGELFF.

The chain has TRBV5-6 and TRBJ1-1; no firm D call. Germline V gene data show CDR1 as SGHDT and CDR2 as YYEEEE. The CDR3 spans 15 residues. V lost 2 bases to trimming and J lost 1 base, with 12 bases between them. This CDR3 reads CASSFLKRPNTEAFF. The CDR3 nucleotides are TGTGCCAGCAGCTTCCTGAAAAGGCCGAACACTGAAGCTTTCTTT.